This TCR beta chain originates from a study of human T cells and chemical hapten exposure. Study-wide background: Largely, small differences in pooled library volume made per-sample TCR yields vary.

Source study methods: A per-sample median of about 100,000 TCRs was observed, with counts ranging from roughly 20,000 to 690,600. MiXCR, applied by TCRdb to the RACE reads, yields one record per CDR3 protein. The V and J calls follow TCRdb's processing rather than the paper's. The sample includes around 350,000 distinct CDR3 sequences, around 5.5% of them seen just once. The time point: pre-sensitization, week 0. As for treatment: therapeutic diphenylcyclopropenone sensitization with weekly scalp DPC. Total RNA extraction was carried out from unfractionated whole blood. General study points: Since the donors had alopecia, their immune response may not be the same as that of healthy people.

Germline V lookup: CDR1 DFQATT, CDR2 SNEGSKA (reference sequence). This CDR3 has 11 amino acids. Trimming took 1 base from V and 8 from J, leaving 8 bases between them. This clonotype was counted between two and nine times. Antigen specificity is unknown. The chain has TRBV20-1 and TRBJ1-2; D is unresolved. The receptor's source is a young woman with alopecia areata. Some clones in this sample may be carry-over from other donors' samples. Sequencing used whole blood, obtained in connection with sensitization to the hapten diphenylcyclopropenone (DPC). This chain's CDR3 is CSARGGWGYTF. The CDR3 nucleotides are TGCAGTGCTAGAGGCGGATGGGGCTACACCTTC.